A selection of T cell receptor beta chains follows, all from one sample in a study of OX40 agonist ivuxolimab in advanced cancers. Profiled with immunoSEQ multiplex PCR; TCRdb holds only in-frame clones, not every one. Found here are approximately 89,000 clones, roughly 90% of them singletons; the top ten hold 0.71%. This specimen consisted of CD4+ or CD8+ T cells sorted from blood, obtained in a trial of the OX40 agonist ivuxolimab. All receptors derive from an adult with an advanced solid tumor such as melanoma, head and neck, liver or kidney cancer. Each CDR3 is given without its conserved first and last residue. Each record gives: V gene, J gene, CDR3 protein.

v_gene: TRBV7-9; j_gene: TRBJ2-7; CDR3aa: ASNPGQQY
v_gene: TRBV6-5; j_gene: TRBJ2-1; CDR3aa: ASSYPPYNEQF
v_gene: TRBV7-2; j_gene: TRBJ1-2; CDR3aa: ASSVTVNNGGYT
v_gene: TRBV2; j_gene: TRBJ1-1; CDR3aa: ASSETQEFEAF
v_gene: TRBV10-3; j_gene: TRBJ1-6; CDR3aa: ATRARTENSPLH
v_gene: TRBV7-3; j_gene: TRBJ2-7; CDR3aa: ASSPGTGAYEQY
v_gene: TRBV5-1; j_gene: TRBJ1-3; CDR3aa: ASSLGGHSSGNTIY
v_gene: TRBV19; j_gene: TRBJ1-4; CDR3aa: ASRVRQGGEKLF
v_gene: TRBV11-2; j_gene: TRBJ1-3; CDR3aa: ASSLVGPTSGNTIY
v_gene: TRBV18; j_gene: TRBJ2-5; CDR3aa: ASSPPGLAQETQY
v_gene: TRBV5-1; j_gene: TRBJ1-1; CDR3aa: ASSATGEGEAF
v_gene: TRBV5-1; j_gene: TRBJ1-2; CDR3aa: ASSLGNRPDYGYT
v_gene: TRBV19; j_gene: TRBJ1-2; CDR3aa: ASSRSGQTYGYT
v_gene: TRBV19; j_gene: TRBJ2-3; CDR3aa: ASNRQRSTDTQY
v_gene: TRBV6-6; j_gene: TRBJ1-4; CDR3aa: ASSYSQGTTNEKLF
v_gene: TRBV9; j_gene: TRBJ2-5; CDR3aa: ASSGGGQETQY
v_gene: TRBV2; j_gene: TRBJ2-1; CDR3aa: ASSEARGASYNEQF
v_gene: TRBV5-1; j_gene: TRBJ1-2; CDR3aa: ASSILPGTVGYGYT
v_gene: TRBV10-3; j_gene: TRBJ1-5; CDR3aa: AISEQGTDQPQH
v_gene: TRBV7-2; j_gene: TRBJ2-1; CDR3aa: ASSLAQLARSYNEQF
v_gene: TRBV19; j_gene: TRBJ1-2; CDR3aa: ASSKRGQYYGYT
v_gene: TRBV19; j_gene: TRBJ2-5; CDR3aa: ASSIGPTQETQY
v_gene: TRBV7-2; j_gene: TRBJ2-7; CDR3aa: ASSLGPSGGAFEQY
v_gene: TRBV7-2; j_gene: TRBJ1-1; CDR3aa: ASSLEPAYEAF
v_gene: TRBV5-4; j_gene: TRBJ1-1; CDR3aa: ASSQRDRDTEAF